Following are 25 T cell receptor beta chains from one sample sequenced in a study of cytomegalovirus exposure and HLA in healthy donors. PCR primers comprised 60 Vbeta and 13 Jbeta primers. Data came from immunoSEQ multiplex PCR; TCRdb stores just in-frame clones and leaves some out. This table holds roughly 50,000 clones. The sample consisted of PBMCs. Source of these receptors: a woman aged 40 to 50 in good health and CMV-seronegative.

The chain links TRBV9 to TRBJ1-3; D may be TRBD1 (5 bases). V was trimmed by 1 base and J by 0 bases, leaving 8 bases between them. CDR3 length equals 15 residues. CDR1 and CDR2 (germline): SGDLS, YYNGEE. DNA for the CDR3: TGTGCCAGCAGCGTACGGGACTTCTCTGGAAACACCATATATTTT. Translating gives CASSVRDFSGNTIYF.

The chain links TRBV19 to TRBJ1-5, with TRBD1 matching over 8 bases. The CDR3 covers 16 residues. V lost 6 bases and J lost 3; bases outside the gene matches: 10. Germline values: CDR1 LNHDA, CDR2 SQIVND (reference sequence). The CDR3 sequence is CASSFLTGGDNQPQHF. For the CDR3, the DNA is TGTGCCAGTAGCTTTCTCACAGGGGGTGACAATCAGCCCCAGCATTTT.

The gene calls are TRBV18 and TRBJ1-2; D remains ambiguous. This CDR3 is built from 14 residues. The germline V and J ends were trimmed by 6 bases and 4 bases, with 15 bases remaining between them. Germline CDR1 and CDR2: KGHSH and LQKENI. In nucleotides, the CDR3 is TGTGCCAGCTCCGATCTCCAGACTGGCTATGGCTACACCTTC. Translating it yields CASSDLQTGYGYTF.

The CDR3 DNA is TGTGCCAGCAGCTTAGAACAGGGAAAACTGTTTTTT. Protein product: CASSLEQGKLFF. V gene TRBV7-9 combines with J gene TRBJ1-4, with a possible D match to TRBD1 (6 bases). CDR1 and CDR2 from the germline V gene are SEHNR and FQNEAQ (reference sequence). This CDR3 comprises 12 residues. The germline V and J ends were trimmed by 1 base and 10 bases, with 7 bases remaining between them.

The chain links TRBV6-5 to TRBJ1-2; no firm D call. CDR1 and CDR2 from the germline V gene are MNHEY and SVGAGI. Trimming pared 4 bases from V and 8 bases from J, leaving 11 bases between. The CDR3 covers 12 residues. The chain's CDR3 is CASSSGVRGYTF. CDR3 DNA: TGTGCCAGCAGTTCCGGGGTCCGAGGCTACACCTTC.

This chain connects TRBV2 to TRBJ2-7; D remains ambiguous. The CDR3 covers 12 residues. V lost 6 bases to trimming and J lost 3 bases, with 9 bases between them. Germline V gives CDR1 SNHLY, CDR2 FYNNEI. The CDR3 nucleotides are TGTGCCAGCAGGGAGACCCTCTACGAGCAGTACTTC. Its translation is CASRETLYEQYF.

The rearrangement uses TRBV6-1 and TRBJ2-5; 8 nucleotides line up with TRBD1. Germline CDR1 and CDR2: MNHNS and SASEGT. With V trimmed by 1 base and J by 7 bases, 11 bases remained unmatched. The CDR3 extends over 16 amino acids. CDR3 bases: TGTGCCAGCAGTGAAGGGAGGACAGGGTCCGGGTGGACCCAGTACTTC. Protein: CASSEGRTGSGWTQYF.

The chain employs TRBV10-3 and TRBJ2-3; 8 positions match TRBD2. The CDR3 sequence is 14 residues long. The V gene end was trimmed by 7 bases and the J gene end by 2 bases; junction bases not matched to a gene: 5. The germline V gene has CDR1 ENHRY and CDR2 SYGVKD. CDR3 region: CAIKAGALTDTQYF. DNA for the CDR3: TGTGCCATCAAAGCGGGGGCCCTCACAGATACGCAGTATTTT.

The chain employs TRBV6-1 and TRBJ1-3; D is possibly TRBD1 (6 bases). Germline V CDR1 and CDR2: MNHNS, SASEGT. This CDR3 is 15 amino acids long. The V gene lost 2 bases and the J gene lost 0 bases, with 8 bases spanning the gap. The CDR3 nucleotides read TGTGCCAGCAGTGAACAGGGGCTCTCTGGAAACACCATATATTTT. Translated: CASSEQGLSGNTIYF.

This rearrangement joins TRBV7-9 to TRBJ1-2; TRBD1 matches 7 bases. The germline gives CDR1 SEHNR, CDR2 FQNEAQ (reference sequence). V trimming: 7 bases; J trimming: 5 bases; junction bases outside the gene matches: 10. The length of the CDR3 is 14 residues. The CDR3 coding sequence is TGTGCCAGCAATTTGGCGGCAGGGGGTTATGGCTACACCTTC. This gives the protein CASNLAAGGYGYTF.

By frequency, this clone registers medium-sized. The V call is TRBV1, the J call TRBJ2-1; the tabulated D call, TRBD2, remains unverified against the DNA. TRBV1 is a recognized pseudogene. The CDR3 extends over 18 amino acids. DNA for the CDR3: TGCACCAGCAGCCAAGAAGGTTGGGCGGGAGGGCCTGGCAATGAGCAGTTCTTC. Amino acid sequence: CTSSQEGWAGGPGNEQFF.

CDR3 residues: CASSLVFQRGAFGEQYF. The CDR3 DNA follows: TGTGCCAGCAGCTTAGTGTTCCAGCGGGGAGCCTTTGGAGAGCAGTACTTC. The chain couples TRBV7-9 to TRBJ2-5, with 7 bases that match TRBD2. J gave up 11 bases and V 1 base, and 19 bases lay outside the gene matches. Germline CDR1 SEHNR, CDR2 FQNEAQ (reference sequence). The CDR3 runs to 17 residues.

The gene calls are TRBV7-9 and TRBJ2-7; D not certain. Germline V lookup: CDR1 SEHNR, CDR2 FQNEAQ (reference sequence). The CDR3 contains 13 residues. Deletions cut 0 bases from V and 4 bases from J, with 7 bases between. The CDR3 region has the DNA TGTGCCAGCAGCTTAGCACAGAAATACGAGCAGTACTTC. The encoded protein is CASSLAQKYEQYF.

V gene TRBV7-9 combines with J gene TRBJ2-5; 7 bases are shared with TRBD2. V was clipped by 1 base and J by 5 bases; unmatched bases: 10. CDR3 length: 16 residues. Germline V gives CDR1 SEHNR, CDR2 FQNEAQ (reference sequence). DNA of the CDR3: TGTGCCAGCAGCTTAGATCCCACTAGCGTTGAGGAGACCCAGTACTTC. Its protein product is CASSLDPTSVEETQYF.

The gene calls are TRBV7-2 and TRBJ2-4; D call uncertain. Germline assignment: CDR1 SGHTA and CDR2 FQGNSA. The V end lost 5 bases, the J end lost 4 bases, and 18 bases lay between the germline ends. The CDR3 loop spans 16 amino acids. CDR3 in amino acids: CASSPSERTRKNIQYF. In DNA, the CDR3 is TGTGCCAGCAGCCCCTCTGAGCGAACTCGGAAAAACATTCAGTACTTC.

The J gene is TRBJ1-3, the V gene TRBV7-2; TRBD1 matches 7 bases. The CDR3 loop spans 16 amino acids. CDR1 is SGHTA and CDR2 is FQGNSA in the germline V gene. V shed 5 bases and J 2 bases; nucleotides not matched to a gene: 9. CDR3 sequence: CASSIRQGGTGNTIYF. CDR3 DNA: TGTGCCAGCAGCATAAGACAGGGCGGGACTGGAAACACCATATATTTT.

The chain links TRBV30 to TRBJ2-7; D is possibly TRBD1 (5 bases). Germline assignment: CDR1 GTSNPN and CDR2 SVGIG (reference sequence). Trimming left V 0 bases short and J 6 bases short, with 9 bases between. The CDR3 sequence is 12 residues long. The CDR3 sequence: CAWSVNRLEQYF. CDR3 bases: TGTGCCTGGAGTGTCAACAGGCTCGAGCAGTACTTC.

The chain couples TRBV5-1 to TRBJ1-2, with 7 bases fitting TRBD1. The CDR3 covers 16 residues. J gave up 3 bases and V 0 bases, and 8 bases lay outside the gene matches. CDR1 and CDR2 from the germline V gene are SGHRS and YFSETQ. The CDR3 reads CASSLDGTASHYGYTF. CDR3 sequence (DNA): TGCGCCAGCAGCTTGGACGGGACAGCGAGCCACTATGGCTACACCTTC.

The CDR3 bases are TGTGCCAGCTCACCAGAGGAGGGGATGAGAGGCTACACCTTC. Encoded protein: CASSPEEGMRGYTF. The chain carries TRBV18 and TRBJ1-2; weak D call: TRBD1 (5 bases). This CDR3 region has 14 residues. Trimming pared 2 bases from V and 8 bases from J, leaving 15 bases between. Germline assignment: CDR1 KGHSH and CDR2 LQKENI.

As to this clone: Compared with germline, one end of the junction differs, possibly owing to a read error. The rearrangement links TRBV7-3 to TRBJ2-1, with D tentatively TRBD2 (6 bases). This CDR3 has 15 residues. Looked up from germline, CDR1 is SGHTA and CDR2 is FQGTGA. CDR3 nucleotides: TGTGCCAGCAGCTTAGACGGGAGCTCCGACAATGAGCAGTTCTTC. Its protein is CASSLDGSSDNEQFF. Full variable domain (missing parts from reference TRBV7-3 and TRBJ2-1): GAGVSQTPSNKVTEKGKYVELRCDPISGHTALYWYRQSLGQGPEFLIYFQGTGAADDSGLPNDRFFAVRPEGSVSTLKIQRTERGDSAVYLCASSLDGSSDNEQFFGPGTRLTVL.

The rearrangement uses TRBV5-6 and TRBJ1-4, with 9 positions matching TRBD1. This CDR3 region has 15 residues. V dropped 4 bases and J dropped 1; count of bases not matched to a gene: 2. Germline CDR1 and CDR2: SGHDT and YYEEEE. The CDR3 DNA is TGTGCCAGCAGCACGGACAGGGGAACTAATGAAAAACTGTTTTTT. Encoded protein: CASSTDRGTNEKLFF.

This chain uses TRBV6-1 with TRBJ2-7; 8 bases map to TRBD1. The CDR3 is 14 residues long. CDR1 MNHNS and CDR2 SASEGT come from the germline V gene. V dropped 5 bases and J dropped 5; count of bases not matched to a gene: 8. CDR3 bases: TGTGCCAGCAGTCACCGGGACAGGAACAACGAGCAGTACTTC. It translates to CASSHRDRNNEQYF.

The rearrangement links TRBV7-2 to TRBJ1-5, with D possibly matching TRBD1 (6 bases). V lost 1 base, J lost 0 bases, and 10 bases lay in between. The CDR3 contains 16 residues. CDR1 is SGHTA and CDR2 is FQGNSA in the germline V gene. The CDR3 DNA reads TGTGCCAGCAGCTTAGACAGGGTGCATAGCAATCAGCCCCAGCATTTT. Amino acids: CASSLDRVHSNQPQHF.

The rearrangement joins TRBV18 to TRBJ1-2; D is perhaps TRBD1 (6 bases). CDR1 is KGHSH, CDR2 LQKENI, per germline. The CDR3 is made up of 15 amino acids. V lost 0 bases to trimming and J lost 0 bases, with 8 bases between them. The CDR3 sequence is CASSPPGGSNYGYTF. As DNA, the CDR3 is TGTGCCAGCTCACCACCAGGGGGTTCTAACTATGGCTACACCTTC.

This chain connects TRBV6-1 to TRBJ2-3; maybe TRBD2 (6 bases). The V end lost 5 bases, the J end lost 8 bases, and 17 bases lay between the germline ends. The length of the CDR3 is 14 residues. The germline CDR1 and CDR2 sequences are MNHNS and SASEGT. For the CDR3, the DNA is TGTGCCAGCAGTAACCGGGAGAGCCTGGGTACGCAGTATTTT. Residues: CASSNRESLGTQYF.